Below are 31 T cell receptor beta chains sequenced from a single sample in a study of graft-versus-host responses after intestinal transplantation. Assay used: immunoSEQ multiplex PCR; TCRdb lists only in-frame clones, some missing. This sample carries about 40,000 clones, about 90% of them seen once, and the ten largest clones take 2.3%. The sample here was PBMCs, taken 300 to 320 days after intestinal transplant. These receptors all stem from a human patient who received an intestinal transplant, so some T cells may come from the graft donor.

This chain links TRBV6-6 with TRBJ2-3; D might be TRBD2 (6 bases). Trimming left V 6 bases short and J 0 bases short, with 16 bases between. Germline V gene sequence: CDR1 MNHNY, CDR2 SVGAGI (reference sequence). The CDR3 length is 16 residues. CDR3 sequence (DNA): TGTGCCAGCAGGCAAAATCGGGGGAAGAGCACAGATACGCAGTATTTT. Its translation is CASRQNRGKSTDTQYF.

The chain joins TRBV21-1 to TRBJ2-7; the D call in the table, TRBD1, was not verified against the DNA. TRBV21-1 is given as a pseudogene. The CDR3 is made up of 14 amino acids. The DNA for the CDR3 is TGTGCCAGCAGCAAAGCGGACAGGGGCGACGAGCAGTACTTC. Translation gives CASSKADRGDEQYF.

This chain joins TRBV18 and TRBJ1-2; 7 bases align to TRBD1. The CDR3 is 18 residues long. Germline trimming cut 8 bases from V and 4 bases from J; bases unmatched to any gene: 22. Germline CDR1 KGHSH, CDR2 LQKENI. The CDR3 spells CASPSSPPTGTDFYGYTF. CDR3 nucleotides: TGTGCCAGCCCATCATCTCCACCCACCGGGACAGACTTCTATGGCTACACCTTC. The variable domain in full, completed from reference TRBV18 and TRBJ1-2, reads NAGVMQNPRHLVRRRGQEARLRCSPMKGHSHVYWYRQLPEEGLKFMVYLQKENIIDESGMPKERFSAEFPKEGPSILRIQQVVRGDSAAYFCASPSSPPTGTDFYGYTFGSGTRLTVV.

The V gene is TRBV6-1, the J gene TRBJ1-1; no firm D call. CDR1 and CDR2 (germline): MNHNS, SASEGT. CDR3 size: 13 residues. Trimming left V 6 bases short and J 5 bases short, with 13 bases between. CDR3 in amino acids: CASRYSWDTEAFF. CDR3 in DNA: TGTGCCAGCAGGTATAGTTGGGATACTGAAGCTTTCTTT.

To note about this clone: The sample has other DNA sequences that encode this CDR3 too. V is TRBV18 and J is TRBJ2-3; D perhaps matches TRBD1 (5 bases). Deletions cut 3 bases from V and 3 bases from J, with 13 bases between. The CDR3 totals 15 residues. Germline values: CDR1 KGHSH, CDR2 LQKENI. In DNA form, the CDR3 reads TGTGCCAGCTCACCTCGGCAGGGAAGTACAGATACGCAGTATTTT. As protein: CASSPRQGSTDTQYF.

The CDR3 DNA reads TGTGCCACCAGCGGCAGGACAGGCACCTACACAGATACGCAGTATTTT. It is translated as CATSGRTGTYTDTQYF. This rearrangement joins TRBV15 to TRBJ2-3, with 7 bases identical to TRBD1. CDR3 length: 16 residues. Germline assignment: CDR1 LNHNV and CDR2 YYDKDF (reference sequence). Losses at the gene ends were 5 bases for V and 2 bases for J; bases not matched to a gene: 10.

The J gene is TRBJ2-3, the V gene TRBV6-4, with TRBD2 identical over 12 bases. The CDR3 consists of 15 residues. Germline assignment: CDR1 MRHNA and CDR2 SNTAGT. Trimming took 3 bases from V and 3 from J; bases not matched to a gene: 1. Here the CDR3 DNA reads TGTGCCAGCAGTGAGACTAGCGGGAGAACAGATACGCAGTATTTT. Amino acid sequence: CASSETSGRTDTQYF.

The genes are TRBV7-7 and TRBJ2-5; D call uncertain. The germline V gene encodes CDR1 SSHAT and CDR2 FNYEAQ (reference sequence). The CDR3 length is 14 residues. With 1 base removed from V and 1 base from J, the gap between germline ends came to 7 bases. The CDR3 is CASSLEAAQETQYF. In DNA, the CDR3 is TGTGCCAGCAGCTTAGAAGCAGCCCAAGAGACCCAGTACTTC.

This clone was picked up one time. The chain recombines TRBV18 with TRBJ2-1, with D possibly TRBD1 on 6 matching bases. Trimming pared 5 bases from V and 4 bases from J, leaving 18 bases between. Germline V lookup: CDR1 KGHSH, CDR2 LQKENI. This CDR3 is built from 16 residues. CDR3 loop: CASSSLAVQGYNEQFF. As DNA, the CDR3 is TGTGCCAGCTCATCCCTGGCGGTGCAGGGGTACAATGAGCAGTTCTTC.

V gene TRBV7-2 combines with J gene TRBJ2-1; the D is unclear. The CDR3 extends over 14 amino acids. The V end lost 1 base, the J end lost 0 bases, and 4 bases lay between the germline ends. Germline CDR1 reads SGHTA; CDR2 reads FQGNSA. The chain's CDR3 is CASSLDPSYNEQFF. The CDR3 coding sequence is TGTGCCAGCAGCTTAGACCCCTCCTACAATGAGCAGTTCTTC.

In nucleotides, the CDR3 is TGCGCCAGCAGCTTCGGGAGCTCTGGAAACACCATATATTTT. It specifies CASSFGSSGNTIYF. The chain couples TRBV5-1 to TRBJ1-3, with unresolved D. V was shortened by 2 bases and J by 0 bases, with 6 bases between the two germline ends. This CDR3 spans 14 amino acids. Germline assignment: CDR1 SGHRS and CDR2 YFSETQ.

The V gene is TRBV19, the J gene TRBJ2-1; D gene unclear. Trimming pared 6 bases from V and 0 bases from J, leaving 12 bases between. This CDR3 is 15 amino acids long. The germline CDR1 and CDR2 sequences are LNHDA and SQIVND (reference sequence). The CDR3 bases are TGTGCCAGTAGCCATAGGGTACCCTCCTACAATGAGCAGTTCTTC. It is translated as CASSHRVPSYNEQFF.

The chain is built from TRBV5-1 and TRBJ2-5, with TRBD2 identical over 14 bases. Germline CDR1 SGHRS, CDR2 YFSETQ. J was trimmed by 6 bases and V by 0 bases; bases with no gene match: 4. This CDR3 is built from 16 residues. CDR3 sequence: CASSLGLAGGRKTQYF. The CDR3 coding sequence is TGCGCCAGCAGCTTGGGACTAGCGGGGGGGCGGAAGACCCAGTACTTC.

The rearrangement uses TRBV4-1 and TRBJ1-1; unclear D gene. Germline V gene sequence: CDR1 MGHRA, CDR2 YSYEKL. The CDR3 covers 13 residues. V was shortened by 5 bases and J by 0 bases, with 7 bases between the two germline ends. In nucleotides, the CDR3 is TGCGCCAGCAGCGTTCCCATGAACACTGAAGCTTTCTTT. Amino acids: CASSVPMNTEAFF.

In regard to this clone: A read error may produce the germline difference seen at one junction end. The gene calls are TRBV18 and TRBJ2-3, with D possibly being TRBD1 (5 bases). The CDR3 is 14 residues long. Germline V gives CDR1 KGHSH, CDR2 LQKENI. In DNA, the CDR3 is TGTGCCAGCTTACCAGCATTAGCAGGGGATACGCAGTATTTT. Translating gives CASLPALAGDTQYF.

The gene calls are TRBV5-1 and TRBJ2-7; the match to TRBD1 covers 12 bases. From germline, CDR1 is SGHRS and CDR2 YFSETQ. This CDR3 is built from 17 residues. V trimming: 3 bases; J trimming: 2 bases; junction bases outside the gene matches: 9. CDR3 loop: CASSSGTGGASPYEQYF. The CDR3 DNA reads TGCGCCAGCAGCTCTGGGACAGGGGGCGCTTCCCCCTACGAGCAGTACTTC.

This clone appeared a few times. Germline is not matched at one junction end, which may reflect a read error. The V and J genes are TRBV7-7 and TRBJ2-5; weak D call: TRBD2 (5 bases). Looked up from germline, CDR1 is SSHAT and CDR2 is FNYEAQ (reference sequence). The CDR3 covers 15 residues. CDR3: CASSLALAPQETQYF. The CDR3 DNA reads as TGTGCTAGCAGCTTAGCGTTAGCCCCTCAAGAGACCCAGTACTTC.

The table lists this clone with a count of one. V and J are TRBV29-1 and TRBJ2-3, with D possibly called TRBD1 or TRBD2 (5 bases each). This CDR3 contains 15 residues. Germline assignment: CDR1 SQVTM and CDR2 ANQGSEA. Trimming shortened V by 3 bases and J by 4 bases, and 17 bases separated the two germline ends. The CDR3 protein is CSVEARAGSADTQYF. The CDR3, as DNA: TGCAGCGTTGAGGCTCGGGCAGGGAGTGCAGATACGCAGTATTTT.

The V gene is TRBV11-2, the J gene TRBJ2-7; the D is unclear. The CDR3 has 12 residues. Germline assignment: CDR1 SGHAT and CDR2 FQNNGV. V was pared by 1 base and J by 4 bases, with 5 bases between. CDR3 region: CASSLGFYEQYF. The CDR3 DNA is TGTGCCAGCAGCTTAGGGTTTTACGAGCAGTACTTC.

The CDR3 region is CASSQGQGNSPLHF. The DNA of the CDR3 is TGTGCCAGCAGTCAAGGACAGGGCAATTCACCCCTCCACTTT. The chain carries TRBV28 and TRBJ1-6; 8 positions match TRBD1. V was clipped by 5 bases and J by 7 bases; unmatched bases: 4. The CDR3 loop spans 14 amino acids. The germline V gene encodes CDR1 MDHEN and CDR2 SYDVKM. Complete variable domain (other parts from reference TRBV28 and TRBJ1-6): DVKVTQSSRYLVKRTGEKVFLECVQDMDHENMFWYRQDPGLGLRLIYFSYDVKMKEKGDIPEGYSVSREKKERFSLILESASTNQTSMYLCASSQGQGNSPLHFGNGTRLTVT.

The gene calls are TRBV7-2 and TRBJ2-1, with 7 bases that match TRBD1. This CDR3 spans 15 amino acids. The V gene's germline CDR1 is SGHTA and CDR2 FQGNSA. The V gene end was trimmed by 0 bases and the J gene end by 7 bases; junction bases not matched to a gene: 6. Written as DNA, the CDR3 is TGTGCCAGCAGCTTAGCAGGGGGCCTAGGGAATGAGCAGTTCTTC. Protein sequence: CASSLAGGLGNEQFF.

In this sample, this clone turned up once. V gene TRBV7-8 combines with J gene TRBJ2-2, with a weak D call TRBD2 (6 bases). Trimming stripped 3 bases from V and 1 base from J, with 12 bases between. Germline V gene data show CDR1 as SGHVS and CDR2 as FQNEAQ. This CDR3 region has 16 residues. The CDR3: CASSFWEDKNTGELFF. CDR3 DNA sequence: TGTGCCAGCAGCTTTTGGGAGGACAAGAACACCGGGGAGCTGTTTTTT.

This chain joins TRBV7-3 and TRBJ1-6; D is unresolved. V lost 3 bases to trimming and J lost 8 bases, with 8 bases between them. Germline V gives CDR1 SGHTA, CDR2 FQGTGA. CDR3 length: 13 amino acids. Here the CDR3 DNA reads TGTGCCAGCAGCTTTCTTGGAGATTCACCCCTCCACTTT. Translated: CASSFLGDSPLHF. Based on the CDR3 plus reference TRBV7-3 and TRBJ1-6, the full variable domain is GAGVSQTPSNKVTEKGKYVELRCDPISGHTALYWYRQSLGQGPEFLIYFQGTGAADDSGLPNDRFFAVRPEGSVSTLKIQRTERGDSAVYLCASSFLGDSPLHFGNGTRLTVT.

The V gene is TRBV6-5, the J gene TRBJ2-2, with 7 bases that match TRBD1. The junction had 6 bases not matched to a gene; V was cut back by 1 base and J by 4 bases. CDR1 is MNHEY and CDR2 is SVGAGI in the germline V gene. The CDR3 is 16 amino acids. Written as DNA, the CDR3 is TGTGCCAGCAGTTACTTTACAGGGGCCGGCACCGGGGAGCTGTTTTTT. This encodes CASSYFTGAGTGELFF.

The chain couples TRBV6-6 to TRBJ2-7, with 9 bases aligning to TRBD1. V was pared by 7 bases and J by 6 bases, with 7 bases of the junction left unmatched. CDR3 length equals 13 residues. Germline V gives CDR1 MNHNY, CDR2 SVGAGI (reference sequence). For the CDR3, the DNA is TGTGCCAGCACCGTACAGGGGGCTGCCGAGCAGTACTTC. Residues: CASTVQGAAEQYF.

This chain uses TRBV4-1 with TRBJ2-7; D perhaps matches TRBD1 (5 bases). Germline lookup yields CDR1 MGHRA and CDR2 YSYEKL. The CDR3 is 14 residues long. The V and J ends lost 1 base and 2 bases respectively, with 9 bases between them. CDR3 sequence reads: CASSQAGQAYEQYF. Here the CDR3 DNA reads TGCGCCAGCAGCCAAGCAGGACAAGCCTACGAGCAGTACTTC.

As concerns this clone: The sample carries other DNA sequences with the same CDR3. The CDR3 loop is CASSLDGGETQYF. For the CDR3, the DNA is TGTGCCAGCAGCTTAGACGGGGGGGAGACCCAGTACTTC. The chain is built from TRBV11-3 and TRBJ2-5, with 7 bases lining up with TRBD2. The trim removed 0 bases at V and 5 bases at J, leaving 0 bases unmatched. The CDR3 is 13 amino acids. Germline CDR1 is SGHNT and CDR2 is YENEEA.

This chain uses TRBV11-3 with TRBJ2-3; unclear D gene. Trimming took 5 bases from V and 2 from J, leaving 11 bases between them. This CDR3 spans 14 amino acids. CDR1 and CDR2 (germline): SGHNT, YENEEA. The CDR3 DNA follows: TGTGCCAGCAGCCCCGGGCCCGACACAGATACGCAGTATTTT. It encodes CASSPGPDTDTQYF.

This chain connects TRBV28 to TRBJ2-1; 7 nucleotides align to TRBD2. V lost 3 bases and J lost 4; bases outside the gene matches: 3. The CDR3 consists of 14 residues. Germline CDR1 MDHEN, CDR2 SYDVKM. In DNA, the CDR3 is TGTGCCAGCAGTTTGGGGGGGATATACAATGAGCAGTTCTTC. It specifies CASSLGGIYNEQFF.

The chain's CDR3 is CASSVGGVSEQFF. The CDR3 DNA sequence: TGTGCCAGCAGCGTAGGGGGGGTCAGTGAGCAGTTCTTC. This chain links TRBV9 with TRBJ2-1, with D possibly TRBD2 on 6 matching bases. Germline V CDR1 and CDR2: SGDLS, YYNGEE. V lost 0 bases and J lost 9, with 10 bases in between. The CDR3 is 13 amino acids.

This rearrangement joins TRBV7-6 to TRBJ2-3, with TRBD2 as a possible D gene (5 bases). Germline lookup yields CDR1 SGHVS and CDR2 FNYEAQ. The CDR3 sequence is 14 residues long. V dropped 3 bases and J dropped 2 bases, with 9 bases sitting between them. The CDR3 DNA is TGTGCCAGCAGCTTGGAGGTAGTCACAGATACGCAGTATTTT. As protein: CASSLEVVTDTQYF.